This T cell receptor beta chain stems from a study of lymphopenia after photon versus proton radiotherapy. Study results and limitations: A bigger post-nadir fall in TCR diversity correlated inversely with survival time in deceased patients. Authors raise, but do not show, better survival with proton therapy.

CDR1 and CDR2 (germline): MNHEY, SMNVEV (reference sequence). The CDR3 extends over 15 amino acids. Here immunoSEQ multiplex PCR was the method, and the copy in TCRdb shows in-frame clones only, minus some. The table shows roughly 30,000 clones, with about 83% occurring only once. Concerning this clone: Its antigen is undetermined.

This specimen consisted of peripheral blood, obtained from a patient treated with proton-based radiotherapy. The TCR sequence derives from a woman in her sixties or seventies with cholangiocarcinoma. Some clones in this sample may be carry-over from other donors' samples. The rearrangement joins TRBV27 to TRBJ2-5; possibly TRBD1 for D (6 bases). The J call may be incorrect, as the DNA end agrees better with TRBJ2-7. Here the CDR3 DNA reads TGTGCCAGCAGTTTATCAGGGGGAATGGCCTACGAGCAGTACTTC. Translated: CASSLSGGMAYEQYF.